The 7 T cell receptor beta chains presented below share a single source sample, sequenced in a study of beta chain features in type 1 diabetes. General observations from the study: When Type 1 diabetes patients were examined, their TCRB CDR3s proved moderately but significantly shorter in all four CD4+ subsets.

Expressed TCRB transcripts were sequenced because the entire RNA isolate underwent reverse transcription. The repertoire was sequenced with immunoSEQ multiplex PCR; TCRdb's copy has only in-frame clones and lacks some. The sample yields about 240,000 clones, approximately 15% seen once. What these receptors recognize is not known. Sequencing input: naive CD4+ T cells from blood. The source is a man aged 25-45 years with type 1 diabetes.

This clone was seen a handful of times. V usage is TRBV9 and J usage is TRBJ2-1; 7 nucleotides line up with TRBD1. CDR1 is SGDLS and CDR2 is YYNGEE in the germline V gene. The CDR3 runs 13 residues. V shed 7 bases and J 8 bases; nucleotides not matched to a gene: 9. The CDR3 region has the DNA TGTGCCAGCTCAACGGCAGGGGGAGATGAGCAGTTCTTC. It codes for CASSTAGGDEQFF.

The gene calls are TRBV30 and TRBJ2-1, with 8 bases that match TRBD2. Germline loops: CDR1 GTSNPN, CDR2 SVGIG (reference sequence). This CDR3 contains 15 residues. The J segment lost 3 bases and the V segment lost 5 bases, leaving 9 bases of the junction unmatched. Here the CDR3 DNA reads TGTGCCTGGGGGTTCGGGACTAGTGACTACAATGAGCAGTTCTTC. This codes for CAWGFGTSDYNEQFF.

There are a few counts of this clone. J is TRBJ2-1 and V is TRBV5-4; 9 bases agree with TRBD2. The CDR3 runs 16 residues. From germline, CDR1 is SGHNT and CDR2 YYREEE (reference sequence). Trimming at V came to 2 bases and at J to 5 bases, leaving 8 bases not matched to a gene. CDR3 residues: CASSLEGGREHNEQFF. CDR3 nucleotide sequence: TGTGCCAGCAGCTTAGAAGGCGGGAGGGAACACAATGAGCAGTTCTTC. Full variable domain (remainder filled in from reference TRBV5-4 and TRBJ2-1): ETGVTQSPTHLIKTRGQQVTLRCSSQSGHNTVSWYQQALGQGPQFIFQYYREEENGRGNFPPRFSGLQFPNYSSELNVNALELDDSALYLCASSLEGGREHNEQFFGPGTRLTVL.

This clone was seen a handful of times. This chain joins TRBV7-2 and TRBJ2-7; 9 bases are shared with TRBD2. The V segment lost 4 bases and the J segment 3 bases; nucleotides outside the gene matches: 7. This CDR3 spans 15 amino acids. The germline gives CDR1 SGHTA, CDR2 FQGNSA. Here the CDR3 DNA reads TGTGCCAGCAGCTCCACTAGCGGGCCTTTCTACGAGCAGTACTTC. This translates into CASSSTSGPFYEQYF.

V gene TRBV6-5 combines with J gene TRBJ2-7, with D possibly being TRBD1 (6 bases). This CDR3 comprises 13 residues. Germline CDR1 and CDR2: MNHEY and SVGAGI. Between the trimmed V and J ends, which lost 0 bases and 10 bases, there was a span of 13 bases. The CDR3 DNA reads TGTGCCAGCAGTTACTCGTCTAGGGGGTATCAGTACTTC. Translation: CASSYSSRGYQYF.

The chain recombines TRBV30 with TRBJ1-1; 7 bases are a match to TRBD1. Trimming removed 1 base from V and 4 bases from J; junction bases left unmatched: 6. Germline V lookup: CDR1 GTSNPN, CDR2 SVGIG (reference sequence). CDR3 length: 14 residues. CDR3 bases: TGTGCCTGGAGTGGCTACAGGGGTCGCACTGAAGCTTTCTTT. Protein product: CAWSGYRGRTEAFF.

This clone came up a few times. The V gene is TRBV29-1, the J gene TRBJ2-3; 12 bases match TRBD2. V lost 5 bases to trimming and J lost 2 bases; unmatched junction nucleotides: 5. Germline CDR1 reads SQVTM; CDR2 reads ANQGSEA. The CDR3 extends over 15 amino acids. Written as DNA, the CDR3 is TGCAGCGTTATAGGACTAGCGGGACACACAGATACGCAGTATTTT. It specifies CSVIGLAGHTDTQYF.